This T cell receptor (beta chain) was captured by sequencing in a study of molecular identifiers for immune sequencing clone quantification. One entry per CDR3 protein results from TCRdb running MiXCR on the PCR reads. The sample has just under 65,000 distinct CDR3 sequences, under 20% seen once. The germline gives CDR1 GTSNPN, CDR2 SVGIG (reference sequence). V was pared by 4 bases and J by 10 bases, with 8 bases of the junction left unmatched. The CDR3 is 13 residues long. This rearrangement joins TRBV30 to TRBJ2-1; TRBD2 matches 9 bases. Sequenced: naive CD8+ T cells from blood, with Jurkat cell RNA spiked in. The subset is: FACS-sorted CD8+CD4-CCR7+CD45RA+ naive T cells. The TCR comes from a human donor in good health. Some libraries in this study had Jurkat cell RNA spiked in. CDR3: CAWTATSGGEQFF. In DNA, the CDR3 is TGTGCCTGGACCGCGACTAGCGGCGGGGAGCAGTTCTTC.